One and the same sample provided the 4 T cell receptor beta chains below, sequenced in a study of memory CD4+ T cells and cytomegalovirus serostatus. The sort gate was single viable CD3+CD4+CD8-CD45RO+ cells for memory CD4+ T cells. Only in-frame clones appear in the TCRdb table, and some are missing; sequencing was by immunoSEQ multiplex PCR. The data hold around 63,000 clones, with around 82% observed a single time. The source material was memory CD4+ T cells from blood. These receptors all stem from an adult in good health and CMV-seronegative. Some clones in this sample may be carry-over from other donors' samples.

The chain couples TRBV2 to TRBJ1-2; D might be TRBD1 (5 bases). CDR3 length: 14 amino acids. The V gene's germline CDR1 is SNHLY and CDR2 FYNNEI. V was cut by 2 bases and J by 5 bases, with 12 bases left in between. In nucleotides, the CDR3 is TGTGCCAGCAGTGAACTTGCCAGGGATTATGGCTACACCTTC. The encoded protein is CASSELARDYGYTF.

V usage is TRBV28 and J usage is TRBJ2-1, with D unresolved. The CDR3 loop spans 12 amino acids. V gave up 5 bases and J gave up 9 bases, with 11 bases separating them. Germline CDR1 and CDR2: MDHEN and SYDVKM. The CDR3 nucleotides read TGTGCCAGCAGTAGCCTAGTATCTGAGCAGTTCTTC. This gives the protein CASSSLVSEQFF.

V usage is TRBV27 and J usage is TRBJ1-5; the D is unclear. The V end lost 5 bases, the J end lost 0 bases, and 14 bases lay between the germline ends. The CDR3 consists of 16 residues. Germline CDR1 is MNHEY and CDR2 is SMNVEV (reference sequence). The CDR3 loop is CASSTYRGGSNQPQHF. In DNA, the CDR3 is TGTGCCAGCAGTACGTACCGCGGAGGTAGCAATCAGCCCCAGCATTTT.

V gene TRBV30 combines with J gene TRBJ2-3; D uncertain. The germline V gene has CDR1 GTSNPN and CDR2 SVGIG (reference sequence). This CDR3 has 15 residues. V was cut by 3 bases and J by 0 bases, with 13 bases left in between. Written as DNA, the CDR3 is TGTGCCTGGAGCGGACGACTGGCTAGCACAGATACGCAGTATTTT. This encodes CAWSGRLASTDTQYF.